This T cell receptor beta chain originates from a study of blood T cell repertoires in COVID-19. Study background: COVID-19 samples from acute and convalescent phases originated in the United States, Italy and Spain. PBMCs, B-cell-depleted T cells, or T cells were the source of the cDNA or gDNA that made up the material.

Germline CDR1 reads SGDLS; CDR2 reads YYNGEE. V lost 0 bases to trimming and J lost 5 bases, with 7 bases between them. This CDR3 region has 13 residues. In the source study's methods: Estimated nucleated cell counts came from reference gene primer amplification. Clones were sequenced by immunoSEQ multiplex PCR, and TCRdb holds only the in-frame ones, with some missing. Clone size and the V and J calls come from that table; the DNA yielded D and trimming. The sample has just under 350,000 clones; 83% are singletons. On this clone itself: Within the sample, other DNA sequences also encode this same CDR3.

The TCR comes from a man aged 30 to 39 with active or convalescent COVID-19. Input material: peripheral blood. This chain uses TRBV9 with TRBJ2-3, with D possibly TRBD1 on 5 matching bases. The DNA of the CDR3 is TGTGCCAGCAGCGTAGCAGGGAAAGATACGCAGTATTTT. This gives the protein CASSVAGKDTQYF.